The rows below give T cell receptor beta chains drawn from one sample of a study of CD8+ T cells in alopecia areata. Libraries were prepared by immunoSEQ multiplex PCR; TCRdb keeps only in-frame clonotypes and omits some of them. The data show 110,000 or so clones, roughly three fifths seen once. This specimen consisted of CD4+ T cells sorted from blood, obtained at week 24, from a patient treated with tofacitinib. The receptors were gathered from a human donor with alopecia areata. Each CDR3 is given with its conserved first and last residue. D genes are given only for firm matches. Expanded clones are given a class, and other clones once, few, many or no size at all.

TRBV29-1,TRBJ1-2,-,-,TGCAGCGCTCAGCAGCCCCAAGGCTACACCTTC,CSAQQPQGYTF
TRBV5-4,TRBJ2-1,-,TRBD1,TGTGCCAGCAGCTTGGGTGGGCTGGACAGGGGAAATGAGCAGTTCTTC,CASSLGGLDRGNEQFF
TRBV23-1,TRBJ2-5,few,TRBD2,TGCGCCAGCAGTCAGGGGACTAGCGAAGAGACCCAGTACTTC,CASSQGTSEETQYF
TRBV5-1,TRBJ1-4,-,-,TGCGCCAGCAGCTTGGCCGGTGAAAAACTGTTTTTT,CASSLAGEKLFF
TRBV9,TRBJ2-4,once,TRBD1,TGTGCCAGCAGCCCTCGGACAGGCGAAAACATTCAGTACTTC,CASSPRTGENIQYF
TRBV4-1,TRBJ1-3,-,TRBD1,TGCGCCAGCAGCCAGAGGCGGGATGGGACAGGGGGCTTAAACACCATATATTTT,CASSQRRDGTGGLNTIYF
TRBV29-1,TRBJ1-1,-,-,TGCAGCGTTGCTCACAGGAATATCAACACTGAAGCTTTCTTT,CSVAHRNINTEAFF
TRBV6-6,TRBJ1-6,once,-,TGTGCCAGCAGAAGCAGTTCACCCCTCCACTTT,CASRSSSPLHF
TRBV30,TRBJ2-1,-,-,TGTGCCTGGAGTATGGGGCTTTACAATGAGCAGTTCTTC,CAWSMGLYNEQFF
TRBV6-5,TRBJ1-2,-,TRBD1,TGTGCCAGCAGTTACGGGACAGGGGGAGGCTACACCTTC,CASSYGTGGGYTF
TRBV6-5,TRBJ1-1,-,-,TGTGCCAGCAGTTGGGGGGAGGACACTGAAGCTTTCTTT,CASSWGEDTEAFF
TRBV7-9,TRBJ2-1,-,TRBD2,TGTGCCAGCAGCTCAGGACTAGAAATCTACAATGAGCAGTTCTTC,CASSSGLEIYNEQFF
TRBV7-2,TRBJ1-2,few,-,TGTGCCAGCAGCTTAGCGCAAGGAGATGGCTACACCTTC,CASSLAQGDGYTF
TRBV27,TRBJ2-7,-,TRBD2,TGTGCCAGCAGTTTCGGGAGGGGACCCTACGAGCAGTACTTC,CASSFGRGPYEQYF
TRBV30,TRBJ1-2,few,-,TGTGCCTGGATGACCCCCCAGGCCTCCTATGGCTACACCTTC,CAWMTPQASYGYTF
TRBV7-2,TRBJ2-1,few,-,TGTGCCAGCAGCCCCGGACAGGCGGAGGGCAATGAGCAGTTCTTC,CASSPGQAEGNEQFF
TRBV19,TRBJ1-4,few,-,TGTGCCAGTAGTACCTCTCCGTATGCTAATGAAAAACTGTTTTTT,CASSTSPYANEKLFF
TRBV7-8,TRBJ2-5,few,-,TGTGCCAGCAGCCCCACCCTGGTAGGAGAGACCCAGTACTTC,CASSPTLVGETQYF
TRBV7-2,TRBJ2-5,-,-,TGTGCCAGCAGCTTAGCTCCCGTGGAGGGTGTTAACACCCAGTACTTC,CASSLAPVEGVNTQYF
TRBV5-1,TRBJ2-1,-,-,TGCGCCAGCAGCTTCGGGGGAGAGGGTTACAATGAGCAGTTCTTC,CASSFGGEGYNEQFF
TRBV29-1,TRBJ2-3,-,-,TGCAGCGTTGTGGAGGGCTGGCCAGATACGCAGTATTTT,CSVVEGWPDTQYF
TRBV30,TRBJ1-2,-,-,TGTGCCTGGAGTATTGGGGACTTCTATGGCTACACCTTC,CAWSIGDFYGYTF
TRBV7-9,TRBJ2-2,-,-,TGTGCCAGCAGCTTAGCTGGGACCACCGGGGAGCTGTTTTTT,CASSLAGTTGELFF
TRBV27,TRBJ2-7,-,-,TGTGCCAGCAGTTTAAAGGGAGAGCACGAGCAGTACTTC,CASSLKGEHEQYF
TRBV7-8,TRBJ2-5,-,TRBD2,TGTGCCAGCAGCCCCCAACTAGCGGGGCAGGAGACCCAGTACTTC,CASSPQLAGQETQYF
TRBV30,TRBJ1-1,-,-,TGTGCCTGGAGTGTGAACGAGGGCACTGAAGCTTTCTTT,CAWSVNEGTEAFF
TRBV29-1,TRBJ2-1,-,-,TGCAGCGTTTCCCAGGGGAGTGAGCAGTTCTTC,CSVSQGSEQFF
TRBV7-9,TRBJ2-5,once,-,TGTGCCAGCACCCAGGGTCTAGATAGGGAGACCCAGTACTTC,CASTQGLDRETQYF